Reported below is one TCR beta chain. What it binds is not known. An end of the junction does not agree with germline; a read error may underlie this. The sample belongs to a study of blood T cells in healthy people across ages. Overall study findings and caveats: From one million sequenced T cells, diversity estimates were lower bounds.

Those donating, healthy Caucasian individuals from Russia, were aged roughly 6 to 90. Together with a sample-barcoded 5' primer, a J-beta primer mix was included in a second PCR lasting about 7 to 12 cycles. In TCRdb, the 5' RACE reads were re-called with MiXCR into one record per CDR3 protein. The sample comprises under 2 million distinct CDR3 sequences, about 31% of which are singletons, and 10% to 12% rests with the top ten. Germline V gives CDR1 LGHDT, CDR2 YNNKEL (reference sequence). CDR3 length: 12 residues. The gene calls are TRBV3-1 and TRBJ2-7; D is ambiguous. Material for sequencing was blood. This clonotype originated in a woman aged 25-40 years in good health. The CDR3 nucleotides are TGTGCCAGCCGCCAGTCCTCCTACGAGCAGTACTTC. It encodes CASRQSSYEQYF.